Following are 18 T cell receptor beta chains from one sample sequenced in a study of control samples from healthy donors and cancer patients. Produced via immunoSEQ multiplex PCR; TCRdb's table is partial and in-frame only. The data show 95,000 to 130,000 clones, approximately 93% seen once. Material: blood. These TCRs come from a man between 25 and 39 years old in good health.

This clone was counted only a few times. Other nucleotide sequences in the sample specify the same CDR3. The chain is built from TRBV5-5 and TRBJ2-6; 8 bases line up with TRBD1. The CDR3 loop spans 18 amino acids. With V trimmed by 0 bases and J by 4 bases, 9 bases remained unmatched. Germline-derived CDR1 and CDR2 are SGHKS and YYEKEE (reference sequence). This chain's CDR3 is CASSLAGQGASGANVLTF. The CDR3 bases are TGTGCCAGCAGCTTGGCCGGGCAGGGGGCGAGCGGGGCCAACGTCCTGACTTTC.

The V call is TRBV21-1, the J call TRBJ1-5. TRBV21-1 is shown as a pseudogene. CDR3 length: 19 residues. The CDR3 sequence: CASSPTRTDLIYSNQPQHF. The CDR3 region has the DNA TGTGCCAGCAGCCCTACTAGGACGGACCTCATCTATAGCAATCAGCCCCAGCATTTT.

The chain links TRBV7-3 to TRBJ2-5; 12 bases line up with TRBD2. The germline CDR1 and CDR2 sequences are SGHTA and FQGTGA. The CDR3 covers 18 residues. The V and J ends lost 8 bases and 1 base, in that order; junction bases with no gene match: 14. The CDR3, as DNA: TGTGCCAGCTCCCCGACTAGCGGGGGTCGATCCCTCCAAGAGACCCAGTACTTC. The encoded protein is CASSPTSGGRSLQETQYF.

The chain is built from TRBV11-2 and TRBJ2-7, with D perhaps TRBD1 or TRBD2 (5 bases each). Germline assignment: CDR1 SGHAT and CDR2 FQNNGV. The CDR3 spans 17 residues. Trimming cost V 5 bases and J 4 bases, with 24 bases left between them. In DNA form, the CDR3 reads TGTGCCAGCAGCCCCCCGCTCGGGGCATTTGGGTTTTACGAGCAGTACGTC. Translated: CASSPPLGAFGFYEQYV.

The J gene is TRBJ1-5, the V gene TRBV29-1, with a tentative D call TRBD1 (5 bases). Germline V lookup: CDR1 SQVTM, CDR2 ANQGSEA. The CDR3 is 14 amino acids. The germline V and J ends were trimmed by 5 bases and 1 base, with 12 bases remaining between them. The CDR3 DNA follows: TGCAGCGTTCGGGACTCTGGGAGCAATCAGCCCCAGCATTTT. As protein: CSVRDSGSNQPQHF.

This clone was seen a few times. This chain joins TRBV12-3 or TRBV12-4 and TRBJ2-1, with a tentative D call TRBD2 (6 bases). V dropped 2 bases and J dropped 9 bases, with 11 bases sitting between them. CDR3 size: 13 residues. The CDR3 here is CASSLLGDSEQFF. The CDR3 DNA sequence: TGTGCCAGCAGTTTATTAGGGGACTCTGAGCAGTTCTTC.

The chain combines TRBV2 with TRBJ2-1; 10 nucleotides align to TRBD2. The germline CDR1 and CDR2 sequences are SNHLY and FYNNEI. The CDR3 length is 17 residues. The V and J ends lost 5 bases and 8 bases, in that order; junction bases with no gene match: 15. The DNA of the CDR3 is TGTGCCAGCAGTCGACCGTTAAGCGGGGGGGCCCTATATGAGCAGTTCTTC. Amino acid sequence: CASSRPLSGGALYEQFF.

This chain connects TRBV5-1 to TRBJ2-1; no clear D gene. This CDR3 region has 13 residues. Trimming took 0 bases from V and 4 from J, leaving 5 bases between them. The germline gives CDR1 SGHRS, CDR2 YFSETQ. Here the CDR3 reads CASSLVPYNEQFF. The CDR3 bases are TGCGCCAGCAGCTTGGTTCCTTACAATGAGCAGTTCTTC.

The chain joins TRBV18 to TRBJ1-2; TRBD1 matches 10 bases. J was trimmed by 8 bases and V by 3 bases; bases with no gene match: 3. Germline V gene sequence: CDR1 KGHSH, CDR2 LQKENI. This CDR3 contains 13 residues. The CDR3 DNA is TGTGCCAGCTCACCGGGACAGGGGTGGGGCTACACCTTC. It codes for CASSPGQGWGYTF.

This chain's CDR3 is CASSEYRGQGSPLHF. DNA of the CDR3: TGTGCCAGCAGTGAGTACAGGGGGCAAGGTTCACCCCTCCACTTT. The chain recombines TRBV6-1 with TRBJ1-6, with 9 bases fitting TRBD1. This CDR3 spans 15 amino acids. Germline V gene sequence: CDR1 MNHNS, CDR2 SASEGT. V gave up 3 bases and J gave up 9 bases; unmatched junction bases: 6.

The V and J genes are TRBV11-2 and TRBJ1-1; D not resolved. Trimming took off 2 bases at V and 4 bases at J, with 11 bases between the two ends. Germline V gene sequence: CDR1 SGHAT, CDR2 FQNNGV. The length of the CDR3 is 14 residues. The CDR3 DNA is TGTGCCAGCAGCTTACGTGGCCTGGGCACTGAAGCTTTCTTT. This gives the protein CASSLRGLGTEAFF.

V gene TRBV29-1 combines with J gene TRBJ2-1; TRBD2 matches 12 bases. Germline V lookup: CDR1 SQVTM, CDR2 ANQGSEA. V dropped 4 bases and J dropped 0; count of bases not matched to a gene: 13. The CDR3 sequence is 19 residues long. CDR3 sequence (DNA): TGCAGCGTTGCTGGGGAACTAGCGGGGGGCCGTAGCTCCTACAATGAGCAGTTCTTC. Encoded protein: CSVAGELAGGRSSYNEQFF.

The V call is TRBV9, the J call TRBJ1-1; the D is unclear. This CDR3 is 14 amino acids long. The germline V gene encodes CDR1 SGDLS and CDR2 YYNGEE. V gave up 4 bases and J gave up 3 bases, with 13 bases separating them. CDR3 region: CASSRHVSDTEAFF. DNA of the CDR3: TGTGCCAGCAGCCGCCATGTGAGTGACACTGAAGCTTTCTTT.

The rearrangement uses TRBV5-4 and TRBJ2-4, with D perhaps matching TRBD1 (5 bases). Per the germline V gene, CDR1 is SGHNT and CDR2 is YYREEE (reference sequence). The CDR3 is 15 amino acids. V was pared by 4 bases and J by 3 bases, with 14 bases between. The CDR3 DNA is TGTGCCAGCAGCCTCAAAAAGGGGAACAAAAACATTCAGTACTTC. It translates to CASSLKKGNKNIQYF.

The chain joins TRBV6-5 to TRBJ1-2, with a weak D call TRBD1 (6 bases). Germline CDR1 MNHEY, CDR2 SVGAGI. This CDR3 has 13 amino acids. V dropped 8 bases and J dropped 4 bases, with 14 bases sitting between them. Here the CDR3 reads CASGPTGGYGYTF. The CDR3 region has the DNA TGTGCCAGCGGGCCGACAGGCGGCTATGGCTACACCTTC.

This chain connects TRBV7-9 to TRBJ2-5; D unresolved. Germline V gene lookup returns CDR1 SEHNR and CDR2 FQNEAQ (reference sequence). With 1 base removed from V and 2 bases from J, the gap between germline ends came to 11 bases. This CDR3 has 15 residues. As DNA, the CDR3 is TGTGCCAGCAGCTTAGTTCAGATAACTCAAGAGACCCAGTACTTC. Protein product: CASSLVQITQETQYF. Complete variable domain (other parts from reference TRBV7-9 and TRBJ2-5): DTGVSQNPRHKITKRGQNVTFRCDPISEHNRLYWYRQTLGQGPEFLTYFQNEAQLEKSRLLSDRFSAERPKGSFSTLEIQRTEQGDSAMYLCASSLVQITQETQYFGPGTRLLVL.

The V gene is TRBV9, the J gene TRBJ1-1; 8 positions agree with TRBD1. This CDR3 has 13 residues. V gave up 7 bases and J gave up 9 bases; unmatched junction bases: 11. CDR1 and CDR2 (germline): SGDLS, YYNGEE. CDR3 region: CASSGRGQGKAFF. The DNA of the CDR3 is TGTGCCAGCTCCGGCAGGGGGCAAGGAAAAGCTTTCTTT.

The chain employs TRBV7-8 and TRBJ1-1; D might be TRBD1 (6 bases). CDR1 is SGHVS, CDR2 FQNEAQ, per germline. V gave up 5 bases and J gave up 4 bases, with 11 bases separating them. The CDR3 has 13 amino acids. The CDR3 loop reads CASSQGGGTEAFF. The CDR3 bases are TGTGCCAGCAGCCAGGGAGGGGGCACTGAAGCTTTCTTT.